These T cell receptor beta chains were read from a single sample in a study of kidney transplant recipient with SARS-CoV-2 infection. MiXCR was run by TCRdb on the reads, yielding one entry per CDR3 protein. The sample lists about 240,000 distinct CDR3 sequences; 29% were seen once. Material: a blood sample, obtained at baseline and between days 110 and 120 from a kidney transplant recipient. These receptors were collected from a male patient aged 25 to 39 who had COVID-19 and was a kidney transplant recipient. Some of the T cells might come from the graft donor. Both conserved end residues are part of each CDR3. D genes are given only for firm matches. Where a row states a size, it is once, few, many or the class of an expanded clone; other rows omit it.

v_call	clone_size	d_call	j_call	cdr3_aa	cdr3_nt
TRBV6-5	few	TRBD1	TRBJ1-2	CASSERQGSTF	TGTGCCAGCAGTGAGAGACAGGGGAGCACCTTC
TRBV19	few	TRBD2	TRBJ2-3	CASSLGLAGGGTSTDTQYF	TGTGCCAGTAGTCTTGGACTAGCGGGAGGGGGAACTAGCACAGATACGCAGTATTTT
TRBV5-6	many	NA	TRBJ1-2	CASYEPNSRKTYGYTF	TGTGCCAGCTATGAACCCAATAGTCGAAAGACCTATGGCTACACCTTC
TRBV4-1	many	TRBD1	TRBJ1-5	CASSQGTGGRNSNQPQHF	TGCGCCAGCAGCCAAGGAACAGGGGGACGGAATAGCAATCAGCCCCAGCATTTT
TRBV6-6	few	TRBD2	TRBJ2-1	CASSPTSGRSYNEQFF	TGTGCCAGCAGTCCGACTAGCGGGAGATCCTACAATGAGCAGTTCTTC
TRBV7-3	NA	TRBD2	TRBJ2-5	CASSPGGGGRETQYF	TGTGCCAGCAGCCCGGGTGGCGGGGGGCGGGAGACCCAGTACTTC
TRBV7-3	NA	TRBD1	TRBJ2-5	CASSAQGQGLETQYF	TGTGCCAGCAGCGCCCAGGGACAGGGTTTGGAGACCCAGTACTTC
TRBV20-1	many	TRBD2	TRBJ2-7	CSALGLAGGREQYF	TGCAGTGCCCTCGGACTAGCGGGAGGACGCGAGCAGTACTTC
TRBV3-2	many	NA	TRBJ2-7	CASRPSWGSYEQYF	TGTGCCAGCAGACCCAGCTGGGGGTCCTACGAGCAGTACTTC
TRBV3-1	many	NA	TRBJ1-1	CASSQETGGNTEAFF	TGTGCCAGCAGCCAAGAAACCGGGGGGAACACTGAAGCTTTCTTT
TRBV6-2/TRBV6-3	NA	NA	TRBJ1-2	CASSTKGCIGKTYGYTF	TGTGCCAGCAGTACAAAAGGCTGCATCGGAAAGACCTATGGCTACACCTTC
TRBV19	NA	TRBD2	TRBJ2-3	CASTPSGLVTDTQYF	TGTGCCAGTACCCCTTCTGGACTAGTCACAGATACGCAGTATTTT
TRBV19	many	NA	TRBJ1-1	CASRPSTGWNTEAFF	TGTGCCAGTAGACCCTCGACGGGATGGAACACTGAAGCTTTCTTT
TRBV12-3/TRBV12-4	many	TRBD1	TRBJ2-5	CATTPGQGNQETQYF	TGTGCCACTACTCCCGGACAGGGGAATCAAGAGACCCAGTACTTC
TRBV2	NA	TRBD1	TRBJ1-1	CANTGQTTPEASF	TGTGCCAACACGGGACAGACGACGCCTGAAGCTTCCTTT
TRBV15	NA	NA	TRBJ1-4	CATSRDLDSPREKLFF	TGTGCCACCAGCAGAGATTTGGACAGTCCGAGGGAGAAACTGTTTTTT
TRBV15	many	NA	TRBJ1-2	CATSSVERCGKTYGYTF	TGTGCCACCAGCAGTGTGGAAAGGTGTGGAAAGACCTATGGCTACACCTTC
TRBV6-1	many	NA	TRBJ2-7	CATNRAQGPIYEQYF	TGTGCCACGAACCGGGCACAGGGTCCCATCTACGAGCAGTACTTC
TRBV6-8	many	NA	TRBJ1-2	CASSFETRSRKTYGYTF	TGTGCCAGCAGTTTTGAAACACGCTCTAGAAAGACCTATGGCTACACCTTC
TRBV3-1	many	NA	TRBJ2-6	CGQQRALHPSQSRANVLTF	TGTGGCCAGCAGCGCGCACTACACCCTTCACAAAGTCGGGCCAACGTCCTGACTTTC
TRBV20-1	many	NA	TRBJ1-6	CSARVGFESPLHF	TGCAGTGCTAGAGTAGGGTTTGAGTCACCCCTCCACTTT
TRBV6-5	few	NA	TRBJ2-1	CASRGGTVMNEQFF	TGTGCCAGCAGGGGAGGGACAGTCATGAATGAGCAGTTCTTC
TRBV6-1	many	TRBD2	TRBJ2-7	CASSELGLAGLYEQYF	TGTGCCAGCAGTGAATTAGGACTAGCGGGCCTCTACGAGCAGTACTTC
TRBV20-1	few	NA	TRBJ2-1	CSARDSASYNEQFF	TGCAGTGCTAGAGACAGCGCCTCCTACAATGAGCAGTTCTTC
TRBV10-2	many	NA	TRBJ1-2	CASSEMVTSRKTYGYTF	TGCGCCAGCAGTGAGATGGTCACTTCTAGAAAGACCTATGGCTACACCTTC
TRBV19	NA	NA	TRBJ2-4	CASSGVGSNIQYF	TGTGCCAGTAGCGGGGTGGGGTCAAACATTCAGTACTTC
TRBV7-6	many	NA	TRBJ1-2	CASSDAPESRKTYGYTF	TGTGCCAGCAGCGACGCTCCTGAATCTCGAAAGACCTATGGCTACACCTTC
TRBV29-1	many	TRBD1	TRBJ1-1	CSVGGGGITEAFF	TGCAGCGTTGGAGGAGGGGGCATCACTGAAGCTTTCTTT
TRBV28	many	TRBD2	TRBJ2-1	CASSLGGLASNEQFF	TGTGCCAGCAGTCTTGGGGGACTAGCGAGTAATGAGCAGTTCTTC